This entry lists 20 T cell receptor beta chains sequenced from one sample in a study of early T cells in non-severe SARS-CoV-2 infection. TCRdb analysed the 5' RACE reads with MiXCR anew, one entry per CDR3 protein. The table records around 58,000 distinct CDR3 sequences, roughly 13% of them present only once. Sequencing used whole blood. The receptors stem from an adult who was a healthcare worker with PCR-confirmed SARS-CoV-2 infection or an uninfected control (not recorded which).

The table lists this clonotype with many counts. The chain joins TRBV5-1 to TRBJ2-5, with D perhaps matching TRBD1 or TRBD2 (5 bases each). The CDR3 totals 14 residues. Germline V gene lookup returns CDR1 SGHRS and CDR2 YFSETQ. Trimming took 7 bases from V and 1 from J, leaving 14 bases between them. CDR3 loop: CASDLGPTQETQYF. CDR3 in DNA: TGCGCCAGCGACCTGGGACCCACCCAAGAGACCCAGTACTTC.

This clonotype has a count of ten or more. V and J are TRBV7-2 and TRBJ1-2; TRBD1 aligns across 7 bases. Trimming took 4 bases from V and 4 from J; bases not matched to a gene: 6. The CDR3 is 14 residues long. The germline V gene has CDR1 SGHTA and CDR2 FQGNSA. The CDR3 coding sequence is TGTGCCAGCAGCTACTCGACAGGGCCCTATGGCTACACCTTC. It specifies CASSYSTGPYGYTF.

At least ten counts were recorded for this clonotype. The CDR3 DNA reads as TGCAGTGCTGACCAGACTAGCGGGGGGGCCAATGAGCAGTTCTTC. Residues: CSADQTSGGANEQFF. The chain combines TRBV20-1 with TRBJ2-1; TRBD2 matches at 14 bases. V gave up 5 bases and J gave up 6 bases; unmatched junction bases: 6. CDR1 DFQATT and CDR2 SNEGSKA come from the germline V gene (reference sequence). This CDR3 region has 15 residues.

V usage is TRBV5-4 and J usage is TRBJ2-1; 8 bases line up with TRBD2. V shed 3 bases, J shed 4 bases, and the junction held 9 bases outside the gene matches. CDR3 length: 16 residues. Per the germline V gene, CDR1 is SGHNT and CDR2 is YYREEE (reference sequence). In DNA form, the CDR3 reads TGTGCCAGCAGCTCCAGAACTAGCGGTCATTACAATGAGCAGTTCTTC. As protein: CASSSRTSGHYNEQFF.

This clonotype was counted many times. The genes are TRBV27 and TRBJ1-5, with D hard to call. The ends were cut back, 3 bases at V and 5 bases at J, with 8 bases in the middle. This CDR3 is built from 13 residues. CDR1 is MNHEY, CDR2 SMNVEV, per germline (reference sequence). In DNA form, the CDR3 reads TGTGCCAGCAGTTTTGCTGGGCATCAGCCCCAGCATTTT. Encoded protein: CASSFAGHQPQHF.

The CDR3 spells CSVARVFGEQYF. The CDR3 DNA is TGCAGCGTTGCGCGGGTTTTCGGGGAGCAGTACTTC. The chain recombines TRBV29-1 with TRBJ2-7; D perhaps matches TRBD2 (5 bases). Germline V gene data show CDR1 as SQVTM and CDR2 as ANQGSEA. Trimming stripped 4 bases from V and 7 bases from J, with 14 bases between. This CDR3 region has 12 residues.

This chain uses TRBV7-2 with TRBJ2-5, with D hard to call. V was cut by 6 bases and J by 3 bases, with 11 bases left in between. CDR1 SGHTA and CDR2 FQGNSA come from the germline V gene. The CDR3 consists of 13 residues. CDR3 sequence: CASSSTVEETQYF. The CDR3 coding sequence is TGTGCCAGCAGTTCCACCGTGGAAGAGACCCAGTACTTC.

This clonotype has at least ten counts. The DNA of the CDR3 is TGTGCCAGCAGTAGCCCCCACAGGGGATGGGGCGAGCAGTACTTC. Protein sequence: CASSSPHRGWGEQYF. V is TRBV28 and J is TRBJ2-7; 7 nucleotides match TRBD1. This CDR3 comprises 15 residues. The V gene's germline CDR1 is MDHEN and CDR2 SYDVKM. Trimming removed 5 bases from V and 6 bases from J; junction bases left unmatched: 13. The full variable domain, rest sourced from reference TRBV28 and TRBJ2-7, is DVKVTQSSRYLVKRTGEKVFLECVQDMDHENMFWYRQDPGLGLRLIYFSYDVKMKEKGDIPEGYSVSREKKERFSLILESASTNQTSMYLCASSSPHRGWGEQYFGPGTRLTVT.

This clonotype has only a few counts. At one end the junction does not follow the germline gene, possibly because of a read error. The V gene is TRBV20-1, the J gene TRBJ1-1; 7 bases map to TRBD1. The length of the CDR3 is 10 residues. The germline CDR1 and CDR2 sequences are DFQATT and SNEGSKA (reference sequence). The CDR3: CSARDRVGPF. The CDR3, as DNA: TGCAGTGCGAGAGACAGGGTGGGTCCCTTT.

This clonotype has a handful of counts. This sequence joins TRBV20-1 and TRBJ2-1; possibly TRBD1 or TRBD2 for D (5 bases each). The CDR3 consists of 16 residues. Deletions cut 6 bases from V and 3 bases from J, with 21 bases between. Germline CDR1 and CDR2: DFQATT and SNEGSKA (reference sequence). This CDR3 reads CSAPGMGDSHYNEQFF. CDR3 DNA: TGCAGTGCCCCAGGAATGGGAGACAGCCACTACAATGAGCAGTTCTTC.

This clonotype showed up many times. The V gene is TRBV7-2, the J gene TRBJ2-5, with a weak D call TRBD2 (6 bases). The CDR3 loop spans 13 amino acids. V was cut by 1 base and J by 4 bases, with 7 bases left in between. Germline V gives CDR1 SGHTA, CDR2 FQGNSA. Here the CDR3 reads CASSLVGGETQYF. The CDR3 region has the DNA TGTGCCAGCAGCTTAGTCGGGGGAGAGACCCAGTACTTC. The full variable domain, with the rest looked up from reference TRBV7-2 and TRBJ2-5, is GAGVSQSPSNKVTEKGKDVELRCDPISGHTALYWYRQSLGQGLEFLIYFQGNSAPDKSGLPSDRFSAERTGGSVSTLTIQRTQQEDSAVYLCASSLVGGETQYFGPGTRLLVL.

This clonotype was observed at least ten times. This chain connects TRBV7-2 to TRBJ2-3; D ambiguous. The V end was cut by 5 bases, the J end by 2 bases, with 8 bases between. The germline CDR1 and CDR2 sequences are SGHTA and FQGNSA. The CDR3 covers 13 residues. CDR3 residues: CASSQRTTDTQYF. The CDR3 nucleotides are TGTGCCAGCAGCCAAAGGACCACAGATACGCAGTATTTT.

This clonotype was seen more than once but under ten times. The chain joins TRBV12-3 or TRBV12-4 to TRBJ1-1; 9 positions agree with TRBD1. V shed 3 bases, J shed 10 bases, and the junction held 6 bases outside the gene matches. The CDR3 spans 13 residues. The CDR3 protein is CASSLGQGRGAFF. Here the CDR3 DNA reads TGTGCCAGCAGTTTGGGACAGGGTAGGGGAGCTTTCTTT.

V and J are TRBV15 and TRBJ2-2, with D possibly matching TRBD2 (6 bases). The germline CDR1 and CDR2 sequences are LNHNV and YYDKDF (reference sequence). CDR3 length: 14 residues. With 4 bases removed from V and 6 bases from J, the gap between germline ends came to 12 bases. The CDR3 loop reads CATSTELAAGELFF. DNA of the CDR3: TGTGCCACCAGCACTGAACTAGCAGCCGGGGAGCTGTTTTTT.

The rearrangement uses TRBV29-1 and TRBJ2-1; D gene ambiguous. Trimming left V 7 bases short and J 4 bases short, with 8 bases between. Germline CDR1 and CDR2: SQVTM and ANQGSEA. The CDR3 runs 11 residues. The CDR3 region is CSGRLYNEQFF. CDR3 bases: TGCAGCGGTCGTCTTTACAATGAGCAGTTCTTC.

This clonotype was observed a handful of times. The chain joins TRBV19 to TRBJ2-5; possible D gene TRBD1, 6 bases. Trimming removed 0 bases at V and 7 bases at J, with 21 bases between. Germline CDR1 and CDR2: LNHDA and SQIVND (reference sequence). This CDR3 comprises 17 residues. CDR3 residues: CASSIDYRGQSGVTQYF. CDR3 DNA: TGTGCCAGTAGTATAGACTATCGCGGACAGTCCGGGGTGACCCAGTACTTC.

V is TRBV27 and J is TRBJ2-7; 13 positions agree with TRBD2. The germline CDR1 and CDR2 sequences are MNHEY and SMNVEV (reference sequence). This CDR3 comprises 14 residues. J gave up 6 bases and V 4 bases, and 3 bases lay outside the gene matches. CDR3 sequence reads: CASSYGLAGAEQYF. CDR3 bases: TGTGCCAGCAGTTACGGACTAGCGGGAGCCGAGCAGTACTTC.

This clonotype came up many times. V is TRBV11-2 and J is TRBJ1-5, with TRBD1 as a possible D gene (5 bases). The V end was cut by 5 bases, the J end by 4 bases, with 15 bases between. CDR3 length equals 15 residues. Germline CDR1 SGHAT, CDR2 FQNNGV. The CDR3 spells CASSIQGLENQPQHF. The CDR3 DNA reads TGTGCCAGCAGCATTCAGGGTTTAGAGAATCAGCCCCAGCATTTT.

V is TRBV3-1 and J is TRBJ2-7; 12 nucleotides align to TRBD2. Germline V lookup: CDR1 LGHDT, CDR2 YNNKEL (reference sequence). V gave up 3 bases and J gave up 2 bases; unmatched junction bases: 2. The CDR3 sequence is 15 residues long. This CDR3 reads CASSHLAGGPYEQYF. Here the CDR3 DNA reads TGTGCCAGCAGCCACCTAGCGGGAGGGCCCTACGAGCAGTACTTC.

V usage is TRBV30 and J usage is TRBJ1-1; possibly TRBD1 for D (5 bases). The germline V gene encodes CDR1 GTSNPN and CDR2 SVGIG (reference sequence). The germline V and J ends were trimmed by 2 bases and 4 bases, with 11 bases remaining between them. CDR3 length: 13 amino acids. CDR3 sequence reads: CAWSLDSGTEAFF. The CDR3 DNA reads as TGTGCCTGGAGTCTCGACAGTGGCACTGAAGCTTTCTTT.